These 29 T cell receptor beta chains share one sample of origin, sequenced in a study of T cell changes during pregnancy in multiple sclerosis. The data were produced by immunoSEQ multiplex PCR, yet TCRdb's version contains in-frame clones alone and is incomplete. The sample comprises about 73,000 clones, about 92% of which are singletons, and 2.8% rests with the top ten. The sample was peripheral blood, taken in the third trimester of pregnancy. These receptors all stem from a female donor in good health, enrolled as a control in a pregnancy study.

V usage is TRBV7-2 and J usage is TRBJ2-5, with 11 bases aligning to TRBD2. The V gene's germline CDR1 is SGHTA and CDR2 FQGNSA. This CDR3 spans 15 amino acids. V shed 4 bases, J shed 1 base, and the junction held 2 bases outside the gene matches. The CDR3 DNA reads TGTGCCAGCAGCTCCGGACTAGCGGGCCAAGAGACCCAGTACTTC. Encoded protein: CASSSGLAGQETQYF.

Here the CDR3 DNA reads TGTGCCAGCAGAGCCGACAGGGGGATATCCTACGAGCAGTACTTC. It specifies CASRADRGISYEQYF. This chain connects TRBV6-1 to TRBJ2-7, with 9 bases that match TRBD1. CDR1 and CDR2 from the germline V gene are MNHNS and SASEGT. This CDR3 contains 15 residues. V shed 6 bases, J shed 1 base, and the junction held 7 bases outside the gene matches.

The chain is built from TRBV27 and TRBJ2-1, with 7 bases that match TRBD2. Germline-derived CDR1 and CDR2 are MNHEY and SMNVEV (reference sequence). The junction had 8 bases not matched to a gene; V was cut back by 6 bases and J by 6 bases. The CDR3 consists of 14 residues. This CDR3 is CASSPRRLANEQFF. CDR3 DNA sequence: TGTGCCAGCAGCCCAAGAAGACTAGCCAATGAGCAGTTCTTC.

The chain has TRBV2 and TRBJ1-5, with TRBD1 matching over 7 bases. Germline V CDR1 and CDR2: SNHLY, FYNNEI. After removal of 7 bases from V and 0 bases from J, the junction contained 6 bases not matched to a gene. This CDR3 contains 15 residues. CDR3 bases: TGTGCCAGCAAGGGGACAGCCTATAGCAATCAGCCCCAGCATTTT. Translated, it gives CASKGTAYSNQPQHF.

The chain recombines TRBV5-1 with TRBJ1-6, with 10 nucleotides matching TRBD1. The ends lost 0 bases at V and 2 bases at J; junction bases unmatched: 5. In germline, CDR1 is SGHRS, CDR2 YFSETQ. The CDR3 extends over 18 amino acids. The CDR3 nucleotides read TGCGCCAGCAGCTTGGGGGCCGGACAGGGGGCCTATAATTCACCCCTCCACTTT. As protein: CASSLGAGQGAYNSPLHF.

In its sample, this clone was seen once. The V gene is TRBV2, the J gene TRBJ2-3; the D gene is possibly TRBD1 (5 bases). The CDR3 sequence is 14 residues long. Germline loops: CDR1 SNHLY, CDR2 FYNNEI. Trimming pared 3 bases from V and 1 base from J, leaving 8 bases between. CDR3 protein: CASSDSRGTDTQYF. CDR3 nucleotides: TGTGCCAGCAGTGACAGCAGGGGCACAGATACGCAGTATTTT. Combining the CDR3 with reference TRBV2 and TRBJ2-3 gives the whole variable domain EPEVTQTPSHQVTQMGQEVILRCVPISNHLYFYWYRQILGQKVEFLVSFYNNEISEKSEIFDDQFSVERPDGSNFTLKIRSTKLEDSAMYFCASSDSRGTDTQYFGPGTRLTVL.

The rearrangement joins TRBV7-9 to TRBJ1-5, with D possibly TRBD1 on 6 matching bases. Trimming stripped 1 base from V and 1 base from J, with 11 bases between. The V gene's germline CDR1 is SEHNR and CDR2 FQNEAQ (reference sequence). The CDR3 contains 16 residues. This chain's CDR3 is CASSLGTGKSNQPQHF. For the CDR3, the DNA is TGTGCCAGCAGCTTAGGAACAGGGAAGAGCAATCAGCCCCAGCATTTT.

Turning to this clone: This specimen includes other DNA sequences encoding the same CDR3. Written as DNA, the CDR3 is TGTGCCAGCAGTCAATTTACAGGCTCTAATGAAAAACTGTTTTTT. Protein product: CASSQFTGSNEKLFF. This rearrangement joins TRBV4-2 to TRBJ1-4; perhaps TRBD1 as D (5 bases). Germline CDR1 and CDR2: LGHNA and YNFKEQ. V was trimmed by 6 bases and J by 3 bases, leaving 14 bases between them. The CDR3 is 15 amino acids.

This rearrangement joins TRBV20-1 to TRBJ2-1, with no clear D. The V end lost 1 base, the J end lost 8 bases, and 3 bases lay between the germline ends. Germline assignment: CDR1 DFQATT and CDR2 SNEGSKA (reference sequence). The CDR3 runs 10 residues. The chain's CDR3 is CSARVDEQFF. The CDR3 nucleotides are TGCAGTGCTAGAGTAGATGAGCAGTTCTTC.

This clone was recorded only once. The CDR3 sequence is CASSFNMGGNQPQHF. For the CDR3, the DNA is TGTGCCAGCAGTTTTAACATGGGCGGCAATCAGCCCCAGCATTTT. V is TRBV28 and J is TRBJ1-5; the D is unclear. Trimming left V 3 bases short and J 2 bases short, with 11 bases between. Per the germline V gene, CDR1 is MDHEN and CDR2 is SYDVKM. The CDR3 extends over 15 amino acids.

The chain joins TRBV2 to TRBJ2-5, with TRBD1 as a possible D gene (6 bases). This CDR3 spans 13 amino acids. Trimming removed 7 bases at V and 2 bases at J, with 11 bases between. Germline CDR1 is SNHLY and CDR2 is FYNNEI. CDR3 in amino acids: CASTPGQQETQYF. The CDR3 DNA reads TGTGCCAGCACTCCGGGACAACAAGAGACCCAGTACTTC.

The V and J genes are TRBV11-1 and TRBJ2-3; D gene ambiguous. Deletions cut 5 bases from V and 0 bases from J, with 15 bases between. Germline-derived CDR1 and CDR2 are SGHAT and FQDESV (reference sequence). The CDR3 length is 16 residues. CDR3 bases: TGTGCCAGCAGCCCCACTCCCGCCGCTAGCACAGATACGCAGTATTTT. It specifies CASSPTPAASTDTQYF.

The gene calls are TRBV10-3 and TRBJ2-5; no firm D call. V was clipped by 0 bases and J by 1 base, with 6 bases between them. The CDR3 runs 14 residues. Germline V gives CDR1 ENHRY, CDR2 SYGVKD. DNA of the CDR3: TGTGCCATCAGTGAGTCTGGCGGCCAAGAGACCCAGTACTTC. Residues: CAISESGGQETQYF.

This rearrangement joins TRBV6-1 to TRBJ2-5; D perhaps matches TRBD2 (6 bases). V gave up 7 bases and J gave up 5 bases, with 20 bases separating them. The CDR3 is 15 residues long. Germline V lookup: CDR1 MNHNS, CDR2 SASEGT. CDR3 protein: CASTLGTFGGETQYF. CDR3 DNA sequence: TGTGCCAGCACCCTTGGTACATTCGGGGGTGAGACCCAGTACTTC.

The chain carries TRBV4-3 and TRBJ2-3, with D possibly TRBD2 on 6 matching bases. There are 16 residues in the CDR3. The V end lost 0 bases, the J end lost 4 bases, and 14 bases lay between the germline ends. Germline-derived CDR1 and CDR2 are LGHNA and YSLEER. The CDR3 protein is CASSQETGRGADTQYF. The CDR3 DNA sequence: TGCGCCAGCAGCCAAGAAACCGGGAGAGGGGCAGATACGCAGTATTTT.

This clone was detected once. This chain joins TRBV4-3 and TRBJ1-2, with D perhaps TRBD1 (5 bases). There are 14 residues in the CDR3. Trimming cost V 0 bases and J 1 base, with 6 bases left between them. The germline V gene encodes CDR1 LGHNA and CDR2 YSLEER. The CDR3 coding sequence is TGCGCCAGCAGCCAAGACAGGGTTAACTATGGCTACACCTTC. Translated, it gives CASSQDRVNYGYTF.

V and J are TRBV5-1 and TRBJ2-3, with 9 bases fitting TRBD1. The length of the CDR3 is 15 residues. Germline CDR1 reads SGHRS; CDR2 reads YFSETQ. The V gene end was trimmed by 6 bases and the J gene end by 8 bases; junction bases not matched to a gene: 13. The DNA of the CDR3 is TGCGCCAGCACAACCGGGACAGGGAATTCGGTTACGCAGTATTTT. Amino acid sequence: CASTTGTGNSVTQYF.

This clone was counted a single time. The CDR3 protein is CASSGGQNTGELFF. The DNA of the CDR3 is TGTGCCAGTAGTGGGGGACAGAACACCGGGGAGCTGTTTTTT. The gene calls are TRBV19 and TRBJ2-2; D may be TRBD1 (6 bases). In germline, CDR1 is LNHDA, CDR2 SQIVND (reference sequence). The CDR3 runs to 14 residues. The V end was cut by 5 bases, the J end by 1 base, with 8 bases between.

This CDR3 is CASSSLGQTYNEQFF. The CDR3 nucleotides are TGTGCCAGCAGTTCACTCGGACAGACGTACAATGAGCAGTTCTTC. The chain joins TRBV28 to TRBJ2-1; D possibly corresponds to TRBD1 (6 bases). Germline assignment: CDR1 MDHEN and CDR2 SYDVKM. The CDR3 loop spans 15 amino acids. Trimming cost V 4 bases and J 4 bases, with 14 bases left between them.

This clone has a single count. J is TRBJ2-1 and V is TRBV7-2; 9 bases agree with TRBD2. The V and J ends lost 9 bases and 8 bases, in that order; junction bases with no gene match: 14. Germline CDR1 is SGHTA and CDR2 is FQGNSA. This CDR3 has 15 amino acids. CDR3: CASGRGLAWGHEQFF. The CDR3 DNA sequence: TGTGCCAGTGGCCGAGGACTAGCGTGGGGCCATGAGCAGTTCTTC.

CDR3 region: CASSKGQDYEQYF. In nucleotides, the CDR3 is TGTGCCAGCAGCAAGGGACAGGACTACGAGCAGTACTTC. The J gene is TRBJ2-7, the V gene TRBV11-3; 8 nucleotides align to TRBD1. The CDR3 covers 13 residues. V lost 5 bases to trimming and J lost 3 bases; unmatched junction nucleotides: 3. Germline V gene lookup returns CDR1 SGHNT and CDR2 YENEEA. The full variable domain, completed using reference TRBV11-3 and TRBJ2-7, is EAGVVQSPRYKIIEKKQPVAFWCNPISGHNTLYWYLQNLGQGPELLIRYENEEAVDDSQLPKDRFSAERLKGVDSTLKIQPAELGDSAVYLCASSKGQDYEQYFGPGTRLTVT.

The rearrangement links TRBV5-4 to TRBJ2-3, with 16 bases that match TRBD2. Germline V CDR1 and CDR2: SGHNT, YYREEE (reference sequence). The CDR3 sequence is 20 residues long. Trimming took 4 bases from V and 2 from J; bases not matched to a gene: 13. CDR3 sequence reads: CASSAGLAGGPGKNTDTQYF. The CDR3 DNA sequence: TGTGCCAGCAGCGCGGGACTAGCGGGAGGGCCGGGGAAAAACACAGATACGCAGTATTTT.

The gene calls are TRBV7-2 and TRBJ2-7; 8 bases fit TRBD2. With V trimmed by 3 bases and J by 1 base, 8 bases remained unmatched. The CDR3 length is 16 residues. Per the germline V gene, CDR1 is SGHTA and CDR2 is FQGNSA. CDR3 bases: TGTGCCAGCAGCTTTGCAATAGCGGGACGATCCTACGAGCAGTACTTC. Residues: CASSFAIAGRSYEQYF.

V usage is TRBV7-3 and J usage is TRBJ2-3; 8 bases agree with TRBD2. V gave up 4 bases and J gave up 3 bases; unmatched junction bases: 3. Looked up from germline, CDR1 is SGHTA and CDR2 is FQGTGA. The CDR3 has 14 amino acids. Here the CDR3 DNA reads TGTGCCAGCAGCTCCCGCGGGGGGACAGATACGCAGTATTTT. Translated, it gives CASSSRGGTDTQYF.

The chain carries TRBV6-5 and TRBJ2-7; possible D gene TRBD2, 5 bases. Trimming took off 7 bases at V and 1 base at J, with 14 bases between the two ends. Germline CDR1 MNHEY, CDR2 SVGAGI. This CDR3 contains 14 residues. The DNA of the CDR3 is TGTGCCAGCATGAAAGTACGGGGTTCCTACGAGCAGTACTTC. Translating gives CASMKVRGSYEQYF.

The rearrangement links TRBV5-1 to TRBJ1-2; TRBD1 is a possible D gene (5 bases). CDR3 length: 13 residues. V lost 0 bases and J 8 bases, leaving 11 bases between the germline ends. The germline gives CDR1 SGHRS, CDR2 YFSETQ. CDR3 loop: CASSLDDRRGYTF. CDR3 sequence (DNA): TGCGCCAGCAGCTTGGACGACAGAAGAGGCTACACCTTC.

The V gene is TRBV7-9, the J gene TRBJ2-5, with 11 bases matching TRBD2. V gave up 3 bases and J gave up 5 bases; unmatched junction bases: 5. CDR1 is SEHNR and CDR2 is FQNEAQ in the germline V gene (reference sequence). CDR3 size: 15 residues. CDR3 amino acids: CASSFLLAGEETQYF. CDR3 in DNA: TGTGCCAGCAGCTTCCTACTAGCGGGAGAGGAGACCCAGTACTTC. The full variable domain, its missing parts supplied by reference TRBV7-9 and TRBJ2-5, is DTGVSQNPRHKITKRGQNVTFRCDPISEHNRLYWYRQTLGQGPEFLTYFQNEAQLEKSRLLSDRFSAERPKGSFSTLEIQRTEQGDSAMYLCASSFLLAGEETQYFGPGTRLLVL.

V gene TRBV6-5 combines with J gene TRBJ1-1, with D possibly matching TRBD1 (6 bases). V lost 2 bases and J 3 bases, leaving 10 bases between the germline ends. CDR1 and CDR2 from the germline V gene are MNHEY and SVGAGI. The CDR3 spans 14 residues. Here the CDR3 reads CASSYGGGHTEAFF. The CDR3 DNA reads TGTGCCAGCAGTTACGGGGGGGGCCACACTGAAGCTTTCTTT.

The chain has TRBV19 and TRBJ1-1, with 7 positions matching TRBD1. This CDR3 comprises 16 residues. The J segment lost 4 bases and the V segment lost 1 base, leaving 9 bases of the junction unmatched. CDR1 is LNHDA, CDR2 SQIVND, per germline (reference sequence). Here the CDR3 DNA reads TGTGCCAGTAGTATAGTCCCCGGGAGGGGGCTCACTGAAGCTTTCTTT. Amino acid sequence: CASSIVPGRGLTEAFF.